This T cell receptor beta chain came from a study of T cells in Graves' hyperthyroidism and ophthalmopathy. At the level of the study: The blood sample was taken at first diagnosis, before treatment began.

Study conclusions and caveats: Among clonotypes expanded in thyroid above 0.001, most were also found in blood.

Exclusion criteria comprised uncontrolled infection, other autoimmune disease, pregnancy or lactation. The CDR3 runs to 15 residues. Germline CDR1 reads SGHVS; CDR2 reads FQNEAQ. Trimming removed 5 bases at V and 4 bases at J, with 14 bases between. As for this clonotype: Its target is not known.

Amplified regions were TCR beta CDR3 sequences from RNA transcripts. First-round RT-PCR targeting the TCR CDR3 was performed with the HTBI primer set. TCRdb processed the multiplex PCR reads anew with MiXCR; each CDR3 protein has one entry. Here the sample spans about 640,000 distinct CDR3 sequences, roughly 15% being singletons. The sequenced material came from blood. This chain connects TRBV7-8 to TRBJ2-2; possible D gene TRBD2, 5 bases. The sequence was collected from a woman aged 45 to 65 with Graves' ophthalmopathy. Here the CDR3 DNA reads TGTGCCAGCAGCAGCTTTCGGGCGGGCACCGGGGAGCTGTTTTTT. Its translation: CASSSFRAGTGELFF. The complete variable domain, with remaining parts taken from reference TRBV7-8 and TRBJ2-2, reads GAGVSQSPRYKVAKRGQDVALRCDPISGHVSLFWYQQALGQGPEFLTYFQNEAQLDKSGLPSDRFFAERPEGSVSTLKIQRTQQEDSAVYLCASSSFRAGTGELFFGEGSRLTVL.